These 24 T cell receptor beta chains originate from one sample sequenced in a study of blood T cells in healthy people across ages. A J-beta primer mix and a sample-barcoded 5' primer were used in a second PCR of about 7 to 12 cycles. TCRdb independently ran MiXCR on the 5' RACE reads; one entry per CDR3 protein. The table lists roughly 1.7 million distinct CDR3 sequences, about 32% of them singletons. Material for sequencing was blood. The receptors stem from a woman aged 25 to 39 in good health.

This clonotype has only a few counts. J is TRBJ2-7 and V is TRBV7-9; D may match TRBD1 or TRBD2 (5 bases each). Germline assignment: CDR1 SEHNR and CDR2 FQNEAQ (reference sequence). The CDR3 spans 15 residues. V was clipped by 5 bases and J by 6 bases, with 20 bases between them. The CDR3 DNA reads TGTGCCAGCAGCGCTTGGGACCAACCGAGCAGCGAGCAGTACTTC. It is translated as CASSAWDQPSSEQYF.

This clonotype has just a few counts. The chain employs TRBV4-1 and TRBJ2-3; D ambiguous. CDR1 MGHRA and CDR2 YSYEKL come from the germline V gene. The CDR3 covers 15 residues. The germline V and J ends were trimmed by 2 bases and 1 base, with 10 bases remaining between them. Here the CDR3 DNA reads TGCGCCAGCAGCCAATCCAAAGTCGGCACAGATACGCAGTATTTT. Translation: CASSQSKVGTDTQYF.

The chain is built from TRBV20-1 and TRBJ1-6; D is perhaps TRBD1 (6 bases). Trimming stripped 6 bases from V and 6 bases from J, with 12 bases between. This CDR3 contains 13 residues. Germline CDR1 and CDR2: DFQATT and SNEGSKA (reference sequence). CDR3 loop: CSARTGFNSPLHF. The CDR3 bases are TGCAGTGCCAGAACAGGGTTTAATTCACCCCTCCACTTT.

This clonotype has more than one count but fewer than ten. The chain links TRBV12-3 or TRBV12-4 to TRBJ1-1, with 7 bases fitting TRBD1. This CDR3 region has 15 residues. V shed 2 bases and J 1 base; nucleotides not matched to a gene: 4. The CDR3: CASSLYRGPNTEAFF. The CDR3 nucleotides read TGTGCCAGCAGTTTATACAGGGGCCCGAACACTGAAGCTTTCTTT.

This clonotype was counted only a few times. For the CDR3, the DNA is TGTGCCAGCTCAAGGGGACAGGGGCTTCCAGATACGCAGTATTTT. Its translation: CASSRGQGLPDTQYF. The J gene is TRBJ2-3, the V gene TRBV18, with 10 bases lining up with TRBD1. The CDR3 has 15 residues. The germline CDR1 and CDR2 sequences are KGHSH and LQKENI. V gave up 5 bases and J gave up 4 bases; unmatched junction bases: 6.

This chain connects TRBV11-2 to TRBJ1-6; 8 bases are shared with TRBD1. Germline values: CDR1 SGHAT, CDR2 FQNNGV. The CDR3 sequence is 12 residues long. With 5 bases clipped from V and 13 bases from J, the junction kept 4 bases outside the gene matches. The CDR3 spells CASSRQGLPLHF. The CDR3 nucleotides read TGTGCCAGCAGCCGACAGGGGCTGCCCCTCCACTTT.

This chain connects TRBV5-5 to TRBJ1-1; a weak D match, TRBD1 (6 bases). Trimming left V 2 bases short and J 3 bases short, with 17 bases between. Per the germline V gene, CDR1 is SGHKS and CDR2 is YYEKEE (reference sequence). The CDR3 is 16 residues long. CDR3 residues: CASSFPLQGGDTEAFF. DNA of the CDR3: TGTGCCAGCAGCTTTCCATTACAGGGCGGCGACACTGAAGCTTTCTTT.

This clonotype has only a few counts. This chain connects TRBV29-1 to TRBJ1-1; no definite D call. Germline V gives CDR1 SQVTM, CDR2 ANQGSEA. V lost 7 bases, J lost 0 bases, and 12 bases lay in between. CDR3 length: 13 residues. The CDR3 region has the DNA TGCAGCGCCCTGTGGGTCATGAACACTGAAGCTTTCTTT. Translating gives CSALWVMNTEAFF. The full variable domain, with the rest looked up from reference TRBV29-1 and TRBJ1-1, is SAVISQKPSRDICQRGTSLTIQCQVDSQVTMMFWYRQQPGQSLTLIATANQGSEATYESGFVIDKFPISRPNLTFSTLTVSNMSPEDSSIYLCSALWVMNTEAFFGQGTRLTVV.

The V call is TRBV20-1, the J call TRBJ1-4; D remains ambiguous. The CDR3 runs 13 residues. V lost 3 bases and J 5 bases, leaving 10 bases between the germline ends. From germline, CDR1 is DFQATT and CDR2 SNEGSKA (reference sequence). The CDR3 region has the DNA TGCAGTGCTAGTACACAGATGAATGAAAAACTGTTTTTT. Its translation is CSASTQMNEKLFF.

This chain connects TRBV7-2 to TRBJ1-4, with 7 bases aligning to TRBD1. J was trimmed by 8 bases and V by 2 bases; bases with no gene match: 8. The CDR3 has 15 residues. Per germline, CDR1 SGHTA and CDR2 FQGNSA. The chain's CDR3 is CASSLNRGVGEKLFF. As DNA, the CDR3 is TGTGCCAGCAGCTTAAACAGGGGAGTGGGAGAAAAACTGTTTTTT.

The chain is built from TRBV6-1 and TRBJ2-3; the D gene is possibly TRBD2 (6 bases). Looked up from germline, CDR1 is MNHNS and CDR2 is SASEGT. The CDR3 contains 15 residues. The V and J ends lost 3 bases and 2 bases respectively, with 12 bases between them. The CDR3: CASSDLGGITDTQYF. CDR3 DNA: TGTGCCAGCAGTGATTTGGGAGGAATCACAGATACGCAGTATTTT.

This clonotype occurred a few times. The rearrangement joins TRBV10-2 to TRBJ2-5, with 9 bases fitting TRBD2. The CDR3 sequence is 15 residues long. V dropped 8 bases and J dropped 1; count of bases not matched to a gene: 8. Germline CDR1 and CDR2: WSHSY and SAAADI. The CDR3 sequence: CASRNSLAGQETQYF. DNA of the CDR3: TGCGCCAGCCGTAACTCACTAGCGGGCCAAGAGACCCAGTACTTC.

The chain's CDR3 is CASSLDRGSGPQYF. The CDR3 region has the DNA TGTGCCAGCAGCTTAGACAGGGGGTCAGGGCCGCAGTATTTT. V and J are TRBV7-9 and TRBJ2-3, with 8 bases that match TRBD1. Trimming cost V 1 base and J 10 bases; bases outside gene matches: 7. Germline CDR1 reads SEHNR; CDR2 reads FQNEAQ (reference sequence). The CDR3 is made up of 14 amino acids.

This clonotype turned up a few times. The V gene is TRBV4-1, the J gene TRBJ1-2; the D gene is possibly TRBD1 (5 bases). This CDR3 has 15 residues. In germline, CDR1 is MGHRA, CDR2 YSYEKL. The germline V and J ends were trimmed by 4 bases and 2 bases, with 14 bases remaining between them. CDR3 amino acids: CASSPRDGMNYGYTF. The DNA for the CDR3 is TGCGCCAGCAGCCCGCGGGACGGTATGAACTATGGCTACACCTTC.

This clonotype was observed at least ten times. The chain links TRBV24-1 to TRBJ2-3; TRBD2 matches at 7 bases. Trimming cost V 10 bases and J 3 bases; bases outside gene matches: 12. CDR3 length equals 15 residues. Germline V gene data show CDR1 as KGHDR and CDR2 as SFDVKD. CDR3 amino acids: CATSLGGISTDTQYF. In DNA form, the CDR3 reads TGTGCCACATCGCTGGGAGGGATTTCGACAGATACGCAGTATTTT.

This clonotype was seen more than once but under ten times. V gene TRBV9 combines with J gene TRBJ2-7, with D possibly matching TRBD1 (5 bases). V was cut by 3 bases and J by 3 bases, with 10 bases left in between. The CDR3 runs to 13 residues. Germline V gives CDR1 SGDLS, CDR2 YYNGEE. CDR3 nucleotides: TGTGCCAGCAGCGCAACTACAGGCTACGAGCAGTACTTC. Its protein product is CASSATTGYEQYF.

The chain combines TRBV5-1 with TRBJ2-7, with D perhaps matching TRBD1 (6 bases). Germline lookup yields CDR1 SGHRS and CDR2 YFSETQ. The CDR3 contains 16 residues. The V gene lost 0 bases and the J gene lost 4 bases, with 17 bases spanning the gap. CDR3 coding DNA: TGCGCCAGCAGCTTGGAACCGGGACACACGACTTACGAGCAGTACTTC. Translating it yields CASSLEPGHTTYEQYF.

This clonotype was counted only a few times. The genes are TRBV20-1 and TRBJ1-2; D call uncertain. CDR3 length: 14 residues. The germline V gene encodes CDR1 DFQATT and CDR2 SNEGSKA (reference sequence). The V end was cut by 3 bases, the J end by 4 bases, with 15 bases between. In DNA form, the CDR3 reads TGCAGTGCTAGGGTCATGTCAGGAGCCTATGGCTACACCTTC. It translates to CSARVMSGAYGYTF.

This clonotype showed up many times. The V gene is TRBV10-3, the J gene TRBJ2-7; D is undetermined. V dropped 8 bases and J dropped 2 bases, with 7 bases sitting between them. CDR3 length: 11 residues. Germline CDR1 ENHRY, CDR2 SYGVKD. CDR3 region: CAIATTYEQYF. CDR3 nucleotides: TGTGCCATCGCTACGACCTACGAGCAGTACTTC.

The rearrangement links TRBV10-3 to TRBJ2-3, with 8 bases fitting TRBD1. The germline gives CDR1 ENHRY, CDR2 SYGVKD. The CDR3 covers 17 residues. V lost 2 bases to trimming and J lost 2 bases; unmatched junction nucleotides: 9. The CDR3 region is CAISEDRQGISTDTQYF. The CDR3 DNA follows: TGTGCCATCAGTGAGGACCGACAGGGGATTTCCACAGATACGCAGTATTTT.

The rearrangement joins TRBV3-1 to TRBJ1-1, with D maybe TRBD1 (5 bases). Germline V CDR1 and CDR2: LGHDT, YNNKEL (reference sequence). The CDR3 loop spans 14 amino acids. The V end was cut by 4 bases, the J end by 1 base, with 10 bases between. The CDR3 is CASSPAGQNTEAFF. For the CDR3, the DNA is TGTGCCAGCAGCCCGGCGGGGCAGAACACTGAAGCTTTCTTT.

CDR3 sequence (DNA): TGCGCCAGCAGCTTGGCTAGGGGGGGAACCTATGGCTACACCTTC. Translating gives CASSLARGGTYGYTF. This chain uses TRBV5-1 with TRBJ1-2; TRBD1 is a possible D gene (6 bases). This CDR3 region has 15 residues. Trimming removed 0 bases at V and 4 bases at J, with 13 bases between. CDR1 SGHRS and CDR2 YFSETQ come from the germline V gene.

This clonotype came up many times. The rearrangement links TRBV7-6 to TRBJ1-6, with TRBD1 matching 9 bases. This CDR3 is 15 amino acids long. Trimming took 4 bases from V and 8 from J; bases not matched to a gene: 6. Germline V gene sequence: CDR1 SGHVS, CDR2 FNYEAQ. CDR3 DNA sequence: TGTGCCAGCAGCTACCGGGACAGGGAGGATTCACCCCTCCACTTT. Its protein is CASSYRDREDSPLHF.

The chain employs TRBV7-8 and TRBJ1-1; no definite D call. The CDR3 is 14 residues long. The V gene lost 5 bases and the J gene lost 0 bases, with 10 bases spanning the gap. The V gene's germline CDR1 is SGHVS and CDR2 FQNEAQ. The CDR3 DNA is TGTGCCAGCAGCCGAGAGCAGGTGAACACTGAAGCTTTCTTT. This gives the protein CASSREQVNTEAFF.